This TCR beta chain emerged from a study of CD4 T cells in relation to SARS-CoV-2 and coronaviruses. Some clones are missing from TCRdb's copy, which holds only in-frame ones; the method was immunoSEQ multiplex PCR. The sample consists of 15,000 to 20,000 clones, 80% to 85% of them appearing once. The unexposed donors gave CD4+ T cells in about 2011-2019, prior to COVID-19. Isolation of CD4+ T cells took place after roughly nine days in culture. Unexposed-donor CD4+ T cells were probed with SARS-CoV-2 S/N and four cold-coronavirus spikes, cells permitting. Fresh IL-2 medium replaced half the medium on days 3 and 7. This clone was counted between two and nine times. What it binds is unknown. The germline CDR1 and CDR2 sequences are KGHDR and SFDVKD. V was clipped by 4 bases and J by 6 bases, with 6 bases between them. The CDR3 extends over 12 amino acids.

The V gene is TRBV24-1, the J gene TRBJ1-5; D gene ambiguous. The sequence was collected from a human donor in good health. Material: CD4+ T cells from PBMCs, cultured in vitro. The CDR3 spells CATSDPGQPQHF. The CDR3 DNA sequence: TGTGCCACCAGTGACCCCGGTCAGCCCCAGCATTTT.